One sample yielded the 25 T cell receptor beta chains listed below, sequenced in a study of CD8+CD57+ T cells in acquired aplastic anemia. The study profiled TCR beta VDJ and CDR3 using genomic DNA as template. TCRdb processed the reads anew with MiXCR; each CDR3 protein has one entry. The sample includes over 200,000 distinct CDR3 sequences, 60% to 65% of them seen just once. Input material: sorted CD4+, CD8+, or CD8+CD57+ T cells (not recorded which) from PBMCs. Every receptor here comes from a human donor in good health.

The chain uses TRBV7-6 and TRBJ2-7, with 8 bases identical to TRBD1. Germline V gene lookup returns CDR1 SGHVS and CDR2 FNYEAQ. CDR3 length: 14 amino acids. Unmatched junction bases numbered 5, after V lost 1 base and J lost 6 bases. CDR3 nucleotide sequence: TGTGCCAGCAGCTTAGTGGACAGGGATGGCGAGCAGTACTTC. It specifies CASSLVDRDGEQYF.

Concerning this clonotype itself: One junction end does not reproduce the germline sequence, and a read error may be involved. The chain is built from TRBV7-6 and TRBJ2-7; the D call may be TRBD1 or TRBD2 (5 bases each). Germline V gene data show CDR1 as SGHVS and CDR2 as FNYEAQ. This CDR3 contains 16 residues. This CDR3 is CASSLPTGTRSCEQYF. CDR3 DNA sequence: TGTGCCAGCAGCTTACCCACTGGGACGCGTTCCTGCGAGCAGTACTTC. Looking up the rest from reference TRBV7-6 and TRBJ2-7 gives the full variable domain: GAGVSQSPRYKVTKRGQDVALRCDPISGHVSLYWYRQALGQGPEFLTYFNYEAQQDKSGLPNDRFSAERPEGSISTLTIQRTEQRDSAMYRCASSLPTGTRSCEQYFGPGTRLTVT.

This clonotype showed up just a few times. J is TRBJ1-5 and V is TRBV7-9; 12 bases match TRBD1. The CDR3 totals 16 residues. The germline V gene encodes CDR1 SEHNR and CDR2 FQNEAQ (reference sequence). Trimming at V came to 4 bases and at J to 4 bases, leaving 5 bases not matched to a gene. The CDR3, as DNA: TGTGCCAGCAGCTCAGGGACAGGGGGCGCGAATCAGCCCCAGCATTTT. It encodes CASSSGTGGANQPQHF. The full variable domain, its missing parts supplied by reference TRBV7-9 and TRBJ1-5, is DTGVSQNPRHKITKRGQNVTFRCDPISEHNRLYWYRQTLGQGPEFLTYFQNEAQLEKSRLLSDRFSAERPKGSFSTLEIQRTEQGDSAMYLCASSSGTGGANQPQHFGDGTRLSIL.

In this sample, this clonotype turned up many times. The J gene is TRBJ2-1, the V gene TRBV4-2; D uncertain. V was clipped by 1 base and J by 7 bases, with 8 bases between them. CDR1 and CDR2 (germline): LGHNA, YNFKEQ. The CDR3 totals 13 residues. CDR3 sequence: CASSQGRINEQFF. CDR3 nucleotide sequence: TGTGCCAGCAGCCAAGGGAGAATAAATGAGCAGTTCTTC.

This chain joins TRBV7-2 and TRBJ1-2; D perhaps matches TRBD1 (6 bases). This CDR3 has 14 amino acids. Germline CDR1 SGHTA, CDR2 FQGNSA. V lost 1 base and J 5 bases, leaving 11 bases between the germline ends. CDR3 amino acids: CASSLEGRGYGYTF. The DNA for the CDR3 is TGTGCCAGCAGCTTAGAGGGCAGGGGATATGGCTACACCTTC.

This sequence joins TRBV24-1 and TRBJ2-2, with 7 nucleotides matching TRBD1. Germline V CDR1 and CDR2: KGHDR, SFDVKD. This CDR3 is built from 17 residues. V gave up 4 bases and J gave up 4 bases; unmatched junction bases: 11. DNA for the CDR3: TGTGCCACCAGTGACCGAGGGACAGCCCCTATCACCGGGGAGCTGTTTTTT. Translated, it gives CATSDRGTAPITGELFF.

The chain uses TRBV9 and TRBJ2-3, with D tentatively TRBD2 (5 bases). The ends were cut back, 4 bases at V and 4 bases at J, with 13 bases in the middle. The CDR3 has 14 residues. Germline assignment: CDR1 SGDLS and CDR2 YYNGEE. The CDR3 loop is CASSTGLGSDTQYF. The CDR3 bases are TGTGCCAGCAGCACCGGACTGGGATCAGATACGCAGTATTTT.

V usage is TRBV19 and J usage is TRBJ2-1; 9 bases fit TRBD2. Per germline, CDR1 LNHDA and CDR2 SQIVND (reference sequence). The CDR3 has 17 amino acids. V lost 6 bases, J lost 2 bases, and 11 bases stayed unmatched. CDR3 nucleotides: TGTGCCAGTAGCAGCCCTGCGACTAGCGGCACCTACAATGAGCAGTTCTTC. It translates to CASSSPATSGTYNEQFF.

This clonotype has at least ten counts. V and J are TRBV19 and TRBJ1-5, with a tentative D call TRBD1 (5 bases). The germline V and J ends were trimmed by 7 bases and 6 bases, with 16 bases remaining between them. CDR1 is LNHDA, CDR2 SQIVND, per germline (reference sequence). CDR3 length: 14 amino acids. DNA of the CDR3: TGTGCCAGTAACCACGGGCAGGGAAGTCAGCCCCAGCATTTT. Protein sequence: CASNHGQGSQPQHF.

The V gene is TRBV25-1, the J gene TRBJ2-7; 8 bases fit TRBD1. Germline CDR1 and CDR2: MGHDK and SYGVNS. This CDR3 has 14 residues. Trimming removed 5 bases from V and 6 bases from J; junction bases left unmatched: 9. In DNA form, the CDR3 reads TGTGCCAGCAGTAAACAGGGGGAGTCGGGCGAGCAGTACTTC. Encoded protein: CASSKQGESGEQYF.

This clonotype was found many times. The chain couples TRBV6-1 to TRBJ1-2; tentative D call: TRBD1 (5 bases). Germline V lookup: CDR1 MNHNS, CDR2 SASEGT. The CDR3 length is 15 residues. V lost 0 bases and J 2 bases, leaving 10 bases between the germline ends. CDR3 coding DNA: TGTGCCAGCAGTGAAGCTACGGGGGGAAACTATGGCTACACCTTC. This sequence encodes CASSEATGGNYGYTF.

At least ten counts were recorded for this clonotype. This sequence joins TRBV28 and TRBJ2-5; perhaps TRBD2 as D (6 bases). CDR1 and CDR2 from the germline V gene are MDHEN and SYDVKM. CDR3 length equals 13 residues. V lost 5 bases and J 5 bases, leaving 12 bases between the germline ends. The CDR3 sequence: CASSIGGGETQYF. The CDR3 DNA is TGTGCCAGCAGTATCGGGGGTGGGGAGACCCAGTACTTC.

The chain links TRBV7-9 to TRBJ2-7, with D possibly being TRBD1 (6 bases). Per germline, CDR1 SEHNR and CDR2 FQNEAQ (reference sequence). The CDR3 contains 16 residues. Trimming shortened V by 11 bases and J by 5 bases, and 28 bases separated the two germline ends. This CDR3 is CAGGHFTGLPAHEQYF. The CDR3 DNA follows: TGTGCCGGGGGCCACTTTACGGGCCTTCCGGCCCACGAGCAGTACTTC.

The V and J genes are TRBV5-1 and TRBJ2-2; the D gene is possibly TRBD1 (6 bases). V was pared by 3 bases and J by 8 bases, with 11 bases between. Germline lookup yields CDR1 SGHRS and CDR2 YFSETQ. The CDR3 contains 13 residues. CDR3 residues: CASSSPGTGELFF. CDR3 in DNA: TGCGCCAGCAGCTCTCCCGGGACAGGGGAGCTGTTTTTT.

This clonotype was observed many times. The V gene is TRBV5-1, the J gene TRBJ2-6; no definite D call. The CDR3 has 17 amino acids. The V gene's germline CDR1 is SGHRS and CDR2 YFSETQ. V gave up 0 bases and J gave up 1 base, with 11 bases separating them. Here the CDR3 DNA reads TGCGCCAGCAGCTTGGCTCAGGTGGTATCTGGGGCCAACGTCCTGACTTTC. It specifies CASSLAQVVSGANVLTF. Drawing the rest from reference TRBV5-1 and TRBJ2-6, the complete variable domain is KAGVTQTPRYLIKTRGQQVTLSCSPISGHRSVSWYQQTPGQGLQFLFEYFSETQRNKGNFPGRFSGRQFSNSRSEMNVSTLELGDSALYLCASSLAQVVSGANVLTFGAGSRLTVL.

The chain uses TRBV20-1 and TRBJ2-5; 7 bases fit TRBD2. The CDR3 runs to 13 residues. Germline V lookup: CDR1 DFQATT, CDR2 SNEGSKA (reference sequence). The V and J ends lost 3 bases and 1 base, in that order; junction bases with no gene match: 2. CDR3 loop: CSARSSGQETQYF. In nucleotides, the CDR3 is TGCAGTGCTAGGTCTAGCGGCCAAGAGACCCAGTACTTC.

This rearrangement joins TRBV16 to TRBJ1-5; possible D gene TRBD1, 6 bases. Germline V gene lookup returns CDR1 KGHSY and CDR2 FQNENV. V was cut by 3 bases and J by 3 bases, with 15 bases left in between. The CDR3 length is 16 residues. DNA of the CDR3: TGTGCCAGCAGCCAGATAAGGACAGTTTCCAATCAGCCCCAGCATTTT. This translates into CASSQIRTVSNQPQHF.

A note on this clonotype: An end of the junction differs from the germline gene, which may be a read error. The V call is TRBV20-1, the J call TRBJ2-7; possibly TRBD1 for D (5 bases). Germline-derived CDR1 and CDR2 are DFQATT and SNEGSKA (reference sequence). The CDR3 loop spans 13 amino acids. The CDR3 reads CSAQGRGSHEQYF. CDR3 in DNA: TGCAGTGCCCAAGGTAGGGGCTCCCACGAGCAGTACTTC.

In the case of this clonotype: One junction end disagrees with the germline gene, perhaps due to a read error. The chain joins TRBV7-6 to TRBJ2-7; TRBD1 agrees at 9 bases. CDR1 SGHVS and CDR2 FNYEAQ come from the germline V gene. This CDR3 comprises 13 residues. DNA for the CDR3: TGTGCCAGCAGCCTCGGGACAGGGTACGAGCCGTACTTC. Translation gives CASSLGTGYEPYF.

V and J are TRBV2 and TRBJ2-5; D remains ambiguous. Trimming shortened V by 6 bases and J by 4 bases, and 15 bases separated the two germline ends. Germline V lookup: CDR1 SNHLY, CDR2 FYNNEI. The CDR3 loop spans 14 amino acids. As DNA, the CDR3 is TGTGCCAGCAGGTATTCTGGGCTAGTAGAGACCCAGTACTTC. The encoded protein is CASRYSGLVETQYF.

The chain carries TRBV7-3 and TRBJ2-3; D might be TRBD2 (6 bases). From germline, CDR1 is SGHTA and CDR2 FQGTGA. Trimming pared 5 bases from V and 5 bases from J, leaving 17 bases between. This CDR3 has 15 residues. This CDR3 reads CASSPTGGGEDTQYF. The CDR3, as DNA: TGTGCCAGCAGCCCGACCGGAGGCGGGGAAGATACGCAGTATTTT.

The chain carries TRBV19 and TRBJ2-3; 9 nucleotides agree with TRBD2. This CDR3 is built from 15 residues. Trimming at V came to 6 bases and at J to 11 bases, leaving 15 bases not matched to a gene. Germline V gives CDR1 LNHDA, CDR2 SQIVND (reference sequence). The CDR3 loop reads CASSQTSGGYNEQYF. The CDR3 DNA reads TGTGCCAGTAGCCAGACTAGCGGTGGGTACAATGAGCAGTATTTT.

In this sample, this clonotype turned up once. The chain uses TRBV20-1 and TRBJ2-5; the match to TRBD2 covers 15 bases. Germline assignment: CDR1 DFQATT and CDR2 SNEGSKA (reference sequence). CDR3 length equals 17 residues. J lost 2 bases, V lost 3 bases, and 7 bases had no gene match. The CDR3 loop is CSARVGLAGGPQETQYF. CDR3 nucleotides: TGCAGTGCTAGGGTGGGACTAGCGGGGGGACCACAAGAGACCCAGTACTTC.

This rearrangement joins TRBV6-5 to TRBJ2-7, with TRBD1 as a possible D gene (5 bases). Trimming pared 6 bases from V and 3 bases from J, leaving 15 bases between. From germline, CDR1 is MNHEY and CDR2 SVGAGI. The CDR3 runs to 14 residues. The CDR3 coding sequence is TGTGCCAGCAGCTACGACAGAGCCTTCTACGAGCAGTACTTC. This encodes CASSYDRAFYEQYF.

In this sample, this clonotype turned up many times. The chain joins TRBV20-1 to TRBJ1-1, with 7 nucleotides matching TRBD1. Germline-derived CDR1 and CDR2 are DFQATT and SNEGSKA (reference sequence). The CDR3 is 14 amino acids. After removal of 3 bases from V and 0 bases from J, the junction contained 4 bases not matched to a gene. The CDR3, as DNA: TGCAGTGCTAGCCCGACAGGGATGAACACTGAAGCTTTCTTT. The encoded protein is CSASPTGMNTEAFF.